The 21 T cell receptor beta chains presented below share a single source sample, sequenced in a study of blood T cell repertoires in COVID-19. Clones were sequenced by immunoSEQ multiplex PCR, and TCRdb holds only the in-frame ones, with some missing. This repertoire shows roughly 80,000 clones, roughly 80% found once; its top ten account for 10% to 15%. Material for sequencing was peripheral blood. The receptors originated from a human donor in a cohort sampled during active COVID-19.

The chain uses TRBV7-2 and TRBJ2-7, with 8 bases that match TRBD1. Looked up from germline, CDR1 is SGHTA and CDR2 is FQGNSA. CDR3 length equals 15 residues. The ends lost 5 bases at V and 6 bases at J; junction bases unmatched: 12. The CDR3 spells CASSPQGRGLIEQYF. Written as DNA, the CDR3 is TGTGCCAGCAGCCCGCAGGGCAGGGGGCTTATCGAGCAGTACTTC. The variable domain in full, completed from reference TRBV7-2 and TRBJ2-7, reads GAGVSQSPSNKVTEKGKDVELRCDPISGHTALYWYRQSLGQGLEFLIYFQGNSAPDKSGLPSDRFSAERTGGSVSTLTIQRTQQEDSAVYLCASSPQGRGLIEQYFGPGTRLTVT.

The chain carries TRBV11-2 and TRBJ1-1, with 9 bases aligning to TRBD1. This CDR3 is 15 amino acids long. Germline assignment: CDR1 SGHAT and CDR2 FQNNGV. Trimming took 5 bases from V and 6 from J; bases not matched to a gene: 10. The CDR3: CASSANRGRIAEAFF. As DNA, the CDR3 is TGTGCCAGCAGCGCTAACAGGGGGCGGATCGCTGAAGCTTTCTTT.

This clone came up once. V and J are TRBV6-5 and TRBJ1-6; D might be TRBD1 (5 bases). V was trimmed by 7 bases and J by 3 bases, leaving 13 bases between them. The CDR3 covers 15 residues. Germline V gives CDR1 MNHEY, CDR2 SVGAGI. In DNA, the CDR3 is TGTGCCAGCAAGGTAGCGGACAACTATAATTCACCCCTCCACTTT. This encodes CASKVADNYNSPLHF.

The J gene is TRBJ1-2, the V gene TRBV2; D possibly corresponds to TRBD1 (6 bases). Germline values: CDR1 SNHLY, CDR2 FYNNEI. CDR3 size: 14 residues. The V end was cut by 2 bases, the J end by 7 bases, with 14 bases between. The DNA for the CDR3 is TGTGCCAGCAGTGAACAGGGGTGGGTTCGTGGCTACACCTTC. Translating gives CASSEQGWVRGYTF.

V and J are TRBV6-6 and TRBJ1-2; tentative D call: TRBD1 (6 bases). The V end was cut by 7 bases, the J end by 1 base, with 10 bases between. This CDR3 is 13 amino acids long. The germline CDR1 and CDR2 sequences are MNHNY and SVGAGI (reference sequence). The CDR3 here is CASTVDSNYGYTF. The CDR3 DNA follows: TGTGCCAGCACCGTGGACAGTAACTATGGCTACACCTTC.

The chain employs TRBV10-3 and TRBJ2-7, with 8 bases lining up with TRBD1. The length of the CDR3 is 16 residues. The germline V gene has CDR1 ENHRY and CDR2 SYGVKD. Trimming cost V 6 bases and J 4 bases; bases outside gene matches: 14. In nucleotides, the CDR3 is TGTGCCATCAGACCCGCCGCGACAGGGGCGAGGTACGAGCAGTACTTC. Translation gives CAIRPAATGARYEQYF.

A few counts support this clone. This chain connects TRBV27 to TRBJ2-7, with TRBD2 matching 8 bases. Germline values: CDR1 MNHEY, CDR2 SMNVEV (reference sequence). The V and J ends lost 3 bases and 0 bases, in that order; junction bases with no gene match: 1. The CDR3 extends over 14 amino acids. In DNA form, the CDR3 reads TGTGCCAGCAGTTTCAGCGGGAGCTCCTACGAGCAGTACTTC. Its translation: CASSFSGSSYEQYF.

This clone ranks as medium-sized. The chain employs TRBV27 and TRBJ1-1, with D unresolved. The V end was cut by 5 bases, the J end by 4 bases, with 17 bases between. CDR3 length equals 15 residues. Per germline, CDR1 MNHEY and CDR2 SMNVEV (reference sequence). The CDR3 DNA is TGTGCCAGCAGTCGCATCGGAGGAGAGGGCACTGAAGCTTTCTTT. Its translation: CASSRIGGEGTEAFF.

The CDR3 loop is CASSVDPAGSSYNEQFF. The CDR3 DNA sequence: TGTGCCAGCAGCGTAGACCCAGCGGGGAGCTCCTACAATGAGCAGTTCTTC. This chain links TRBV9 with TRBJ2-1; 7 bases map to TRBD2. Trimming cost V 0 bases and J 0 bases; bases outside gene matches: 6. This CDR3 has 17 amino acids. Germline V lookup: CDR1 SGDLS, CDR2 YYNGEE.

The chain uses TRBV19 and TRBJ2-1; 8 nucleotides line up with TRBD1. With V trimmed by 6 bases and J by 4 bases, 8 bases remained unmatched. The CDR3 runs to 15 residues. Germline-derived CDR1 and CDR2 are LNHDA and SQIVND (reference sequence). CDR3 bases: TGTGCCAGTAGGATGGGACAGGACACATACAATGAGCAGTTCTTC. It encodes CASRMGQDTYNEQFF.

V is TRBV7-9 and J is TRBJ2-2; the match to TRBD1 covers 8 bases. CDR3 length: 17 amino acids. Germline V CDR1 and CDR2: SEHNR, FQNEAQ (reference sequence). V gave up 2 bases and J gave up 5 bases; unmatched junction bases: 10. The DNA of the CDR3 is TGTGCCAGCAGCTTATTTGATGCAGGGGGCGATACCGGGGAGCTGTTTTTT. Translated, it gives CASSLFDAGGDTGELFF. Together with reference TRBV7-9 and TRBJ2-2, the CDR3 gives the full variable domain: DTGVSQNPRHKITKRGQNVTFRCDPISEHNRLYWYRQTLGQGPEFLTYFQNEAQLEKSRLLSDRFSAERPKGSFSTLEIQRTEQGDSAMYLCASSLFDAGGDTGELFFGEGSRLTVL.

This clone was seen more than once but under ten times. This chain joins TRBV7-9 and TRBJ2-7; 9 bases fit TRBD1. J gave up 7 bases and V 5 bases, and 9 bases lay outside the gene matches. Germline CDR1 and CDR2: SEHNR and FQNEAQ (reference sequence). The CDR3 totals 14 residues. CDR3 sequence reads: CASSPRDRAFEQYF. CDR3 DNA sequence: TGTGCCAGCAGCCCCCGGGACAGGGCTTTTGAGCAGTACTTC.

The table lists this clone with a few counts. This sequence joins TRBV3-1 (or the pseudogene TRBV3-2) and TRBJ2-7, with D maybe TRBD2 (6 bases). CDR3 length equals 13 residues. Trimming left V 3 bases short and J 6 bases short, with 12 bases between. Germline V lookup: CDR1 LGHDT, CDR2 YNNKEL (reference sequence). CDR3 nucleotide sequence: TGTGCCAGCAGCCAGCGAATTAGCGGCGAGCAGTACTTC. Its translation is CASSQRISGEQYF.

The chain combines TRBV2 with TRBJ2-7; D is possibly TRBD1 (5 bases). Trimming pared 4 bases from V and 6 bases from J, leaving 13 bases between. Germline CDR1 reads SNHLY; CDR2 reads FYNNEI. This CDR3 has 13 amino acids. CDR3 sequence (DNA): TGTGCCAGCAGTGTCGATGGGGCTGGCGAGCAGTACTTC. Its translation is CASSVDGAGEQYF.

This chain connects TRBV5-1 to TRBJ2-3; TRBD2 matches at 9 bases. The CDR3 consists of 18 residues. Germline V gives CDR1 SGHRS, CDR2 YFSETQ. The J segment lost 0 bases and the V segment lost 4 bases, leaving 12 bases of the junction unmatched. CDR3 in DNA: TGCGCCAGCAGCCCCTGGGGCGCTAGCGGGGTTAGCACAGATACGCAGTATTTT. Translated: CASSPWGASGVSTDTQYF. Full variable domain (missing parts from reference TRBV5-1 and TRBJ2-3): KAGVTQTPRYLIKTRGQQVTLSCSPISGHRSVSWYQQTPGQGLQFLFEYFSETQRNKGNFPGRFSGRQFSNSRSEMNVSTLELGDSALYLCASSPWGASGVSTDTQYFGPGTRLTVL.

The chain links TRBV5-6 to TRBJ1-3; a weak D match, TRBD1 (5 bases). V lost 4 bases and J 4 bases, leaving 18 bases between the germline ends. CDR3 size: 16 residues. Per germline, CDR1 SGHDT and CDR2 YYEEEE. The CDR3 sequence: CASSLAGKLEGNTIYF. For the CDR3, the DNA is TGTGCCAGCAGCCTCGCAGGGAAATTGGAAGGAAACACCATATATTTT.

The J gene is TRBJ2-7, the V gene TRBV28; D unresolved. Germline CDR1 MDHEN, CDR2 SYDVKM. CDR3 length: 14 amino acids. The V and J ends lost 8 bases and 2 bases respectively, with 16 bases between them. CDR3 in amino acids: CASHTGSWPYEQYF. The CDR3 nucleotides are TGTGCCAGCCACACCGGGTCCTGGCCCTACGAGCAGTACTTC.

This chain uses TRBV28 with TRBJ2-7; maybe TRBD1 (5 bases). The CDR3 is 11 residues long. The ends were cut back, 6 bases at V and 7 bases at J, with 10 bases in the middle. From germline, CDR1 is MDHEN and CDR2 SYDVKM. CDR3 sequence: CASSKRQEQYF. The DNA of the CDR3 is TGTGCCAGCAGCAAAAGACAGGAGCAGTACTTC. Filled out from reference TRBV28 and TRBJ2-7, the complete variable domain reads DVKVTQSSRYLVKRTGEKVFLECVQDMDHENMFWYRQDPGLGLRLIYFSYDVKMKEKGDIPEGYSVSREKKERFSLILESASTNQTSMYLCASSKRQEQYFGPGTRLTVT.

Written as DNA, the CDR3 is TGCAGCGTTGGGAAGGGGGCCTACGAGCAGTACTTC. Amino acids: CSVGKGAYEQYF. The V gene is TRBV29-1, the J gene TRBJ2-7, with D maybe TRBD1 (6 bases). V was trimmed by 4 bases and J by 2 bases, leaving 9 bases between them. Germline V CDR1 and CDR2: SQVTM, ANQGSEA. This CDR3 is 12 amino acids long.

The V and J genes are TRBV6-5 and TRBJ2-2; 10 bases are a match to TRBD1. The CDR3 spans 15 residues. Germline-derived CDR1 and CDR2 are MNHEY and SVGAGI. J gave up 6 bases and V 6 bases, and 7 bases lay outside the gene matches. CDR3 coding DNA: TGTGCCAGCAGAACTATCGACAGGGGGCCCGGGGAGCTGTTTTTT. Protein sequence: CASRTIDRGPGELFF.

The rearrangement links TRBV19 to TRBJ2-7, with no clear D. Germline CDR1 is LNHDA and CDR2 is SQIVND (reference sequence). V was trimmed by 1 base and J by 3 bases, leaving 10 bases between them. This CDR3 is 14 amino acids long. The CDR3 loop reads CASSIGALNYEQYF. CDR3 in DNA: TGTGCCAGTAGTATAGGAGCCCTGAACTACGAGCAGTACTTC.